The 25 T cell receptor beta chains in this list originate from one sample, sequenced in a study of T-cell reconstitution after alpha-beta-depleted transplantation in children. Preparation of the TCRbeta library involved a method that used unique molecular identifiers. TCRdb redid the calling of the PCR reads with MiXCR, one entry per CDR3 protein. The sample yields approximately 390,000 distinct CDR3 sequences, roughly 10% seen once. This material consisted of PBMCs from the stem cell graft donor, taken from the stem cell graft. These receptors came from a human donor who donated a stem cell graft to a child with acute myeloid leukemia.

This clonotype has only a few counts. V and J are TRBV20-1 and TRBJ1-1, with 7 bases identical to TRBD1. This CDR3 has 14 amino acids. Germline trimming cut 1 base from V and 8 bases from J; bases unmatched to any gene: 10. CDR1 is DFQATT, CDR2 SNEGSKA, per germline (reference sequence). The CDR3 here is CSARATGVQGEAFF. CDR3 sequence (DNA): TGCAGTGCTAGAGCTACAGGGGTTCAGGGAGAAGCTTTCTTT.

This clonotype was counted a few times. The chain joins TRBV27 to TRBJ2-1; D possibly uses TRBD1 or TRBD2 (6 bases each). Germline CDR1 reads MNHEY; CDR2 reads SMNVEV (reference sequence). Trimming pared 2 bases from V and 5 bases from J, leaving 13 bases between. The CDR3 extends over 15 amino acids. CDR3 loop: CASSLLGGGNNEQFF. The DNA of the CDR3 is TGTGCCAGCAGTTTACTTGGAGGGGGTAACAATGAGCAGTTCTTC.

In this sample, this clonotype turned up a few times. This sequence joins TRBV20-1 and TRBJ1-4; 7 bases map to TRBD1. Germline CDR1 and CDR2: DFQATT and SNEGSKA (reference sequence). Trimming cost V 0 bases and J 6 bases; bases outside gene matches: 4. The CDR3 totals 14 residues. CDR3 nucleotides: TGCAGTGCTAGAGACGACAGGGACGATGAAAAACTGTTTTTT. It translates to CSARDDRDDEKLFF.

The rearrangement links TRBV29-1 to TRBJ2-3, with 10 bases that match TRBD2. The CDR3 is 17 amino acids. After removal of 2 bases from V and 4 bases from J, the junction contained 12 bases not matched to a gene. Germline loops: CDR1 SQVTM, CDR2 ANQGSEA. DNA for the CDR3: TGCAGCGTTGAATTGCGCCGCCGACTAGCGGGTTCAGATACGCAGTATTTT. This codes for CSVELRRRLAGSDTQYF.

V is TRBV12-3 or TRBV12-4 and J is TRBJ2-7; D is possibly TRBD1 (5 bases). Trimming pared 3 bases from V and 2 bases from J, leaving 11 bases between. CDR3 size: 14 residues. The CDR3 nucleotides read TGTGCCAGCAGTTTTGGGCAGGGCACCTACGAGCAGTACTTC. It codes for CASSFGQGTYEQYF.

In its sample, this clonotype was seen a few times. The gene calls are TRBV12-3 or TRBV12-4 and TRBJ1-2; 8 bases are a match to TRBD1. This CDR3 is 13 amino acids long. V was pared by 4 bases and J by 4 bases, with 2 bases of the junction left unmatched. The CDR3 DNA is TGTGCCAGCAGTTCAGGGGGCGGCTATGGCTACACCTTC. Translated: CASSSGGGYGYTF.

This clonotype has a handful of counts. This sequence joins TRBV5-1 and TRBJ1-1; D might be TRBD1 (6 bases). The CDR3 loop spans 15 amino acids. Germline V gene sequence: CDR1 SGHRS, CDR2 YFSETQ. The ends were cut back, 4 bases at V and 6 bases at J, with 19 bases in the middle. For the CDR3, the DNA is TGCGCCAGCAGCCTGCTTTCCGGACAGCAAGCTGAAGCTTTCTTT. Translated: CASSLLSGQQAEAFF.

A few counts support this clonotype. The chain uses TRBV7-9 and TRBJ1-4; 7 bases are shared with TRBD1. Germline trimming cut 4 bases from V and 6 bases from J; bases unmatched to any gene: 5. From germline, CDR1 is SEHNR and CDR2 FQNEAQ (reference sequence). The CDR3 is 14 amino acids. The CDR3 DNA sequence: TGTGCCAGCAGCTCCAGGGGGAGTTATGAAAAACTGTTTTTT. Protein: CASSSRGSYEKLFF.

This clonotype was seen a few times. The genes are TRBV5-1 and TRBJ2-4, with D perhaps TRBD1 (5 bases). V lost 1 base, J lost 0 bases, and 17 bases lay in between. CDR1 is SGHRS and CDR2 is YFSETQ in the germline V gene. The CDR3 is 18 amino acids. The CDR3 here is CASSLLSPRAGAKNIQYF. The CDR3 DNA is TGCGCCAGCAGCTTGTTGTCCCCCAGGGCTGGAGCCAAAAACATTCAGTACTTC.

This chain joins TRBV7-2 and TRBJ2-7, with 9 bases aligning to TRBD2. This CDR3 spans 15 amino acids. Unmatched junction bases numbered 3, after V lost 0 bases and J lost 3 bases. CDR1 is SGHTA, CDR2 FQGNSA, per germline. The CDR3 bases are TGTGCCAGCAGCTTAGCTAGCGGGGGATTCTACGAGCAGTACGTC. Amino acids: CASSLASGGFYEQYV.

This clonotype has just a few counts. This sequence joins TRBV5-1 and TRBJ2-1; D might be TRBD2 (5 bases). With 0 bases removed from V and 4 bases from J, the gap between germline ends came to 8 bases. Germline values: CDR1 SGHRS, CDR2 YFSETQ. This CDR3 contains 14 residues. DNA for the CDR3: TGCGCCAGCAGCTTGGCCGACTATTACAATGAGCAGTTCTTC. Amino acids: CASSLADYYNEQFF.

The chain uses TRBV5-1 and TRBJ2-3, with D perhaps given as TRBD1 or TRBD2 (8 bases each). The CDR3 covers 19 residues. Germline V gene sequence: CDR1 SGHRS, CDR2 YFSETQ. Deletions cut 2 bases from V and 2 bases from J, with 24 bases between. CDR3 nucleotide sequence: TGCGCCAGCAGCTTCGGACAGGGAGGGCTACTAGCGGTCACAGATACGCAGTATTTT. Amino acids: CASSFGQGGLLAVTDTQYF.

The rearrangement links TRBV19 to TRBJ2-1; 8 bases align to TRBD1. This CDR3 is built from 16 residues. The germline V gene has CDR1 LNHDA and CDR2 SQIVND (reference sequence). Trimming took 1 base from V and 7 from J; bases not matched to a gene: 9. In nucleotides, the CDR3 is TGTGCCAGTAGTATAGGAAGGCCAGGGGGCAGGAATGAGCAGTTCTTC. This codes for CASSIGRPGGRNEQFF.

There are many counts of this clonotype. The chain links TRBV29-1 to TRBJ2-2, with 10 nucleotides matching TRBD1. With 4 bases clipped from V and 4 bases from J, the junction kept 6 bases outside the gene matches. Looked up from germline, CDR1 is SQVTM and CDR2 is ANQGSEA. The CDR3 loop spans 15 amino acids. The CDR3 sequence is CSVGTGTGATGELFF. The DNA of the CDR3 is TGCAGCGTTGGGACCGGGACAGGGGCCACCGGGGAGCTGTTTTTT.

This clonotype was found a few times. The V call is TRBV6-1, the J call TRBJ2-2; D perhaps matches TRBD2 (7 bases). Trimming stripped 7 bases from V and 4 bases from J, with 19 bases between. The germline gives CDR1 MNHNS, CDR2 SASEGT. The length of the CDR3 is 16 residues. CDR3 bases: TGTGCCAGCACCGAGGCTGCGGGGGCCCCCACCGGGGAGCTGTTTTTT. It is translated as CASTEAAGAPTGELFF.

CDR3 sequence reads: CASSHLRVTVSGELFF. DNA for the CDR3: TGTGCCAGCAGCCACCTGAGGGTCACAGTGAGCGGGGAGCTGTTTTTT. The chain uses TRBV3-1 and TRBJ2-2; D possibly corresponds to TRBD2 (5 bases). Between the trimmed V and J ends, which lost 3 bases and 7 bases, there was a span of 18 bases. The V gene's germline CDR1 is LGHDT and CDR2 YNNKEL (reference sequence). CDR3 length equals 16 residues.

This clonotype has just a few counts. This rearrangement joins TRBV29-1 to TRBJ2-5; 9 nucleotides align to TRBD2. Germline lookup yields CDR1 SQVTM and CDR2 ANQGSEA. J was trimmed by 2 bases and V by 4 bases; bases with no gene match: 8. This CDR3 is built from 15 residues. For the CDR3, the DNA is TGCAGCGTTGTGAGGGGGGCGGGGGGGCAAGAGACCCAGTACTTC. It encodes CSVVRGAGGQETQYF.

In its sample, this clonotype was seen a few times. The chain employs TRBV7-2 and TRBJ2-1; 7 bases are a match to TRBD1. The V and J ends lost 6 bases and 4 bases, in that order; junction bases with no gene match: 6. Germline V lookup: CDR1 SGHTA, CDR2 FQGNSA. The CDR3 sequence is 14 residues long. The CDR3 nucleotides read TGTGCCAGCAGGCCGACAGGGCGGTACAATGAGCAGTTCTTC. It is translated as CASRPTGRYNEQFF.

This chain joins TRBV7-6 and TRBJ2-1; 9 positions match TRBD2. CDR1 is SGHVS, CDR2 FNYEAQ, per germline. V shed 5 bases and J 7 bases; nucleotides not matched to a gene: 12. This CDR3 contains 16 residues. The CDR3 here is CASSPRAGGPPNEQFF. CDR3 in DNA: TGTGCCAGCAGCCCGAGAGCGGGGGGCCCGCCGAATGAGCAGTTCTTC.

The chain uses TRBV11-2 and TRBJ1-2; D call uncertain. The CDR3 contains 14 residues. V gave up 5 bases and J gave up 4 bases, with 14 bases separating them. The germline gives CDR1 SGHAT, CDR2 FQNNGV. CDR3 in amino acids: CASSLTDGSYGYTF. The CDR3 DNA sequence: TGTGCCAGCAGCCTGACGGACGGTTCCTATGGCTACACCTTC. Complete variable domain (other parts from reference TRBV11-2 and TRBJ1-2): EAGVAQSPRYKIIEKRQSVAFWCNPISGHATLYWYQQILGQGPKLLIQFQNNGVVDDSQLPKDRFSAERLKGVDSTLKIQPAKLEDSAVYLCASSLTDGSYGYTFGSGTRLTVV.

The V gene is TRBV12-5, the J gene TRBJ1-1; D unresolved. This CDR3 is 15 amino acids long. Trimming took off 0 bases at V and 5 bases at J, with 13 bases between the two ends. Germline CDR1 LGHNT, CDR2 FRNRAP. CDR3 sequence: CASGLVRDGRTEAFF. Here the CDR3 DNA reads TGTGCTAGTGGTTTGGTACGCGACGGACGGACTGAAGCTTTCTTT.

This chain joins TRBV4-1 and TRBJ1-2; D gene ambiguous. V dropped 3 bases and J dropped 5 bases, with 16 bases sitting between them. CDR3 size: 15 residues. Germline V gene sequence: CDR1 MGHRA, CDR2 YSYEKL. The CDR3 DNA sequence: TGCGCCAGCAGCCAGGTTTCCCGCAACTCATATGGCTACACCTTC. Protein sequence: CASSQVSRNSYGYTF.

This CDR3 reads CASSLVANPTDTQYF. In DNA, the CDR3 is TGCGCCAGCAGCTTGGTGGCAAATCCCACAGATACGCAGTATTTT. The V and J genes are TRBV5-1 and TRBJ2-3; D not resolved. V lost 0 bases and J lost 2, with 10 bases in between. The CDR3 length is 15 residues. Germline V gene data show CDR1 as SGHRS and CDR2 as YFSETQ.

In its sample, this clonotype was seen a few times. The chain links TRBV6-2 or TRBV6-3 to TRBJ2-1; 12 positions agree with TRBD2. Germline lookup yields CDR1 MNHEY and CDR2 SVGEGT. V shed 5 bases and J 9 bases; nucleotides not matched to a gene: 11. CDR3 length: 16 amino acids. In nucleotides, the CDR3 is TGTGCCAGCAGTCGCCTAACTAGCGGGGGGACGTTTGAGCAGTTCTTC. This sequence encodes CASSRLTSGGTFEQFF.

This clonotype was seen repeatedly, ten times or more. The gene calls are TRBV12-3 or TRBV12-4 and TRBJ2-2, with a possible D match to TRBD2 (5 bases). V was trimmed by 5 bases and J by 4 bases, leaving 8 bases between them. This CDR3 has 13 amino acids. The CDR3 DNA reads as TGTGCCAGCAGTCCGGGGTTCACCGGGGAGCTGTTTTTT. Protein product: CASSPGFTGELFF.